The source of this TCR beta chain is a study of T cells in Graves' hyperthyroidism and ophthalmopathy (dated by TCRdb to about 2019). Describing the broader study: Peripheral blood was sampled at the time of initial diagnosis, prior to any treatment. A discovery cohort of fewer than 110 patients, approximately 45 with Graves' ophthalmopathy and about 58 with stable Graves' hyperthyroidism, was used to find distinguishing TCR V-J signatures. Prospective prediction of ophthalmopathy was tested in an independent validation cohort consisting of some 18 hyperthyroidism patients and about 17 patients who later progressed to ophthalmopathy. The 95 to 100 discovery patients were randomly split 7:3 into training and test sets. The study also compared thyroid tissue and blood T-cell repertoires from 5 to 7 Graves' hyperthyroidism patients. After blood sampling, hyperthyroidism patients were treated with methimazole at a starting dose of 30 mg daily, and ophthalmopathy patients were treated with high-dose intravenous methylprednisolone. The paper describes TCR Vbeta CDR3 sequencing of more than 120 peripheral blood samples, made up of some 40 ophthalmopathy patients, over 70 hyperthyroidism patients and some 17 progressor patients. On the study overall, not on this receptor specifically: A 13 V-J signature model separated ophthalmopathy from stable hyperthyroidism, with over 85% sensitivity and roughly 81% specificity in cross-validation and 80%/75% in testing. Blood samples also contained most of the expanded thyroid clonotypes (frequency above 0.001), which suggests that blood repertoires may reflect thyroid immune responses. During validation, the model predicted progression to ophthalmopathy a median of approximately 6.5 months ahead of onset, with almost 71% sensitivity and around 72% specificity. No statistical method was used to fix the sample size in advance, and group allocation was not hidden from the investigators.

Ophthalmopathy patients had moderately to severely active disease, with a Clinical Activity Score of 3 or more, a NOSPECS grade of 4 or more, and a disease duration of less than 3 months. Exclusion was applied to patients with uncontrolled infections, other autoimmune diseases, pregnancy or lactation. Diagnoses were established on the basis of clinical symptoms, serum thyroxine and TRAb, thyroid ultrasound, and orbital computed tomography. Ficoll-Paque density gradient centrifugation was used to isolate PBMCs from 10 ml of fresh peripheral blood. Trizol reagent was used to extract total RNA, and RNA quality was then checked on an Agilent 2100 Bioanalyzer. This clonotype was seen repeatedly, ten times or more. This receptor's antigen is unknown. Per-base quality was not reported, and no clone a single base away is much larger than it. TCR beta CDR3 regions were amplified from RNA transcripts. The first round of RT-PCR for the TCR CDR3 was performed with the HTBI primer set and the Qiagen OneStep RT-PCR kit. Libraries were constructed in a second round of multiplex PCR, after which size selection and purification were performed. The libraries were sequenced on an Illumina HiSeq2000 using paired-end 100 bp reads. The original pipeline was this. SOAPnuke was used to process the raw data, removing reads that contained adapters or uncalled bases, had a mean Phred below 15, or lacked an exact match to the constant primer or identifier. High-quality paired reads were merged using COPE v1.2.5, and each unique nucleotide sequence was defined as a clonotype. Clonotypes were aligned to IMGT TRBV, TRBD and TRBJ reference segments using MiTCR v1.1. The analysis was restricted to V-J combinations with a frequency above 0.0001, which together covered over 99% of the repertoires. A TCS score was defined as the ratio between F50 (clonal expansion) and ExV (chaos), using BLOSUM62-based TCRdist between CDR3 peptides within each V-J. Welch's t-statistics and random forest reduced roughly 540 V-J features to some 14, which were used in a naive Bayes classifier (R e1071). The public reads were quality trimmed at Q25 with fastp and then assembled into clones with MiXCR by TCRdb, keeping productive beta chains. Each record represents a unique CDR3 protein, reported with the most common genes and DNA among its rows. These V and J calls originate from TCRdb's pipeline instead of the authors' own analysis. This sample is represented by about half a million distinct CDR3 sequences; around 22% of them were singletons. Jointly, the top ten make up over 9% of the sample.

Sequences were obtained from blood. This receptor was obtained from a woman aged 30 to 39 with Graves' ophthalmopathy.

The nucleotides are TGTGCCTGGAGTGTAGAGACGAACACTGAAGCTTTCTTT. Translated, this is CAWSVETNTEAFF. Rearrangement joined TRBV30 to TRBJ1-1; the D gene identity is not certain. V and J lose 0 bases and 1 base, and a span of 6 bases separates them. From cysteine to phenylalanine, the CDR3 is 13 amino acids long. The DNA shown is the 39-base CDR3, in frame from base 1. As encoded in the germline V gene (reference sequence), CDR1 is GTSNPN while CDR2 is SVGIG.